In this sample, the clone carrying this T cell receptor beta chain turned up once. This record belongs to a study of blood T cell repertoires in COVID-19. Study overall: The recovered donors of Cohort 3 showed two negative PCRs, clearance, or symptom resolution. Donors in the United States, Italy and Spain gave samples during acute or convalescent COVID-19.

This CDR3 comprises 14 residues. The germline V and J ends were trimmed by 3 bases and 3 bases, with 12 bases remaining between them. Germline CDR1 is GTSNPN and CDR2 is SVGIG (reference sequence). Method: immunoSEQ multiplex PCR; TCRdb's copy keeps in-frame clones and lacks some. The sample contains some 300,000 clones, 70% to 90% of which appear only once. The chain joins TRBV30 to TRBJ1-5; TRBD1 is a possible D gene (5 bases). This receptor was obtained from a woman in her sixties in a cohort exposed to, infected with or recovered from COVID-19 (not recorded which). The sequenced material came from PBMCs or T cells enriched from blood (not recorded which). This CDR3 reads CAWSSTGYNQPQHF. As DNA, the CDR3 is TGTGCCTGGAGCTCCACAGGTTACAATCAGCCCCAGCATTTT.